These 32 T cell receptor beta chains came from one sample sequenced in a study of vaccination and CD4 T cells after COVID-19. Treatment reported: roughly ten-day PBMC culture with coronavirus spike peptide pools or control peptides (ViraFEST assay). These receptors have no known antigen. Researchers used the Oncomine TCR Beta short-read assay to sequence DNA from cultured CD4+ T cells. One entry per CDR3 protein, called by TCRdb with MiXCR from the PCR reads. The data show about 10,000 distinct CDR3 sequences, approximately 60% seen once. The specimen was CD4+ T cells from blood, cultured in vitro. Receptors were obtained from a human donor who had recovered from COVID-19.

This chain joins TRBV20-1 and TRBJ1-1, with a weak D call TRBD1 (5 bases). Trimming took off 4 bases at V and 0 bases at J, with 9 bases between the two ends. The CDR3 loop spans 13 amino acids. Germline CDR1 is DFQATT and CDR2 is SNEGSKA (reference sequence). The CDR3 spells CSAISRVNTEAFF. The CDR3 bases are TGCAGTGCTATCTCCAGGGTGAACACTGAAGCTTTCTTT.

This clonotype was seen a handful of times. Here the CDR3 reads CASSVGTSGEYEQYF. The CDR3 region has the DNA TGTGCCAGCAGTGTGGGGACTAGCGGGGAGTACGAGCAGTACTTC. The chain combines TRBV6-1 with TRBJ2-7, with 13 positions matching TRBD2. The CDR3 runs to 15 residues. Germline V gives CDR1 MNHNS, CDR2 SASEGT. With 4 bases clipped from V and 4 bases from J, the junction kept 4 bases outside the gene matches.

This chain connects TRBV4-2 to TRBJ2-3; 9 bases match TRBD1. With V trimmed by 4 bases and J by 3 bases, 11 bases remained unmatched. Germline V gene lookup returns CDR1 LGHNA and CDR2 YNFKEQ. CDR3 length: 17 amino acids. The CDR3 DNA reads TGTGCCAGCAGCCTCATGGGGACAGGGAGGGGTACAGATACGCAGTATTTT. Its translation: CASSLMGTGRGTDTQYF.

The genes are TRBV10-3 and TRBJ2-5, with 8 nucleotides matching TRBD2. The CDR3 contains 13 residues. The germline CDR1 and CDR2 sequences are ENHRY and SYGVKD. The trim removed 5 bases at V and 4 bases at J, leaving 3 bases unmatched. Written as DNA, the CDR3 is TGTGCCATCAGTCCGGGACTAGGAGAGACCCAGTACTTC. Amino acids: CAISPGLGETQYF.

The chain employs TRBV7-2 and TRBJ2-7; 8 nucleotides match TRBD1. CDR1 and CDR2 from the germline V gene are SGHTA and FQGNSA. The CDR3 is 13 residues long. J was trimmed by 5 bases and V by 7 bases; bases with no gene match: 7. CDR3 region: CASNQGAVNEQYF. DNA of the CDR3: TGTGCCAGCAACCAGGGGGCGGTGAACGAGCAGTACTTC.

This clonotype was observed a handful of times. The chain employs TRBV20-1 and TRBJ1-5, with a possible D match to TRBD1 (5 bases). The CDR3 loop spans 16 amino acids. V was pared by 1 base and J by 7 bases, with 20 bases between. From germline, CDR1 is DFQATT and CDR2 SNEGSKA (reference sequence). The DNA for the CDR3 is TGCAGTGCTAGAGTCCCGGGACGATCGGGAGGGCAGCCCCAGCATTTT. Residues: CSARVPGRSGGQPQHF.

This rearrangement joins TRBV20-1 to TRBJ1-5, with 8 bases matching TRBD1. Unmatched junction bases numbered 6, after V lost 7 bases and J lost 1 base. CDR1 DFQATT and CDR2 SNEGSKA come from the germline V gene (reference sequence). The CDR3 totals 14 residues. The DNA for the CDR3 is TGCAGTGTATCCAGGGGGCAGAGCAATCAGCCCCAGCATTTT. This gives the protein CSVSRGQSNQPQHF.

This clonotype has a handful of counts. The gene calls are TRBV6-1 and TRBJ1-1; D is unresolved. V lost 7 bases, J lost 2 bases, and 14 bases lay in between. Germline loops: CDR1 MNHNS, CDR2 SASEGT. The CDR3 sequence is 14 residues long. CDR3 amino acids: CASTRTVRNTEAFF. The CDR3 nucleotides are TGTGCCAGCACCAGGACGGTCAGAAACACTGAAGCTTTCTTT.

This clonotype was seen a handful of times. The chain employs TRBV30 and TRBJ1-1, with 7 bases that match TRBD1. The germline gives CDR1 GTSNPN, CDR2 SVGIG (reference sequence). Trimming at V came to 5 bases and at J to 1 base, leaving 1 base not matched to a gene. The length of the CDR3 is 12 residues. The CDR3 coding sequence is TGTGCCTGGGCAGGGGGGAACACTGAAGCTTTCTTT. Translated: CAWAGGNTEAFF.

The J gene is TRBJ1-5, the V gene TRBV21-1; the table gives TRBD1 as D, unverified against the DNA. TRBV21-1 is annotated as a pseudogene. CDR3 length: 14 amino acids. The CDR3 DNA is TGTGCCAGCAGCAAAACAGGGGGCGATCAGCCCCAGCATTTT. This gives the protein CASSKTGGDQPQHF.

The CDR3 DNA reads TGTGCCAGCAGCGCTTCCTCGGGGGGGCTGGGGGGCTGGTCTCAGCCCCAGCATTTT. This encodes CASSASSGGLGGWSQPQHF. The chain is built from TRBV7-8 and TRBJ1-5; tentatively, D is TRBD1 (6 bases). The CDR3 loop spans 19 amino acids. Germline V gives CDR1 SGHVS, CDR2 FQNEAQ. The ends were cut back, 5 bases at V and 6 bases at J, with 29 bases in the middle.

CDR3 region: CSAPDRGRGGELFF. For the CDR3, the DNA is TGCAGTGCACCCGACAGGGGACGTGGCGGGGAGCTGTTTTTT. J is TRBJ2-2 and V is TRBV20-1; 8 nucleotides agree with TRBD1. The CDR3 runs 14 residues. Per the germline V gene, CDR1 is DFQATT and CDR2 is SNEGSKA (reference sequence). The V and J ends lost 6 bases and 7 bases, in that order; junction bases with no gene match: 10.

This clonotype was seen only once. This chain links TRBV12-5 with TRBJ1-5; possible D gene TRBD1, 5 bases. The V and J ends lost 6 bases and 2 bases respectively, with 11 bases between them. Germline V gene sequence: CDR1 LGHNT, CDR2 FRNRAP. This CDR3 spans 14 amino acids. CDR3 sequence (DNA): TGTGCTAGTGGCCACGGGACCCGCAATCAGCCCCAGCATTTT. Translated: CASGHGTRNQPQHF.

The chain couples TRBV9 to TRBJ1-1, with 8 bases identical to TRBD1. The CDR3 is made up of 16 amino acids. Germline values: CDR1 SGDLS, CDR2 YYNGEE. J lost 8 bases, V lost 4 bases, and 16 bases had no gene match. This chain's CDR3 is CASSPPLHTGGSEAFF. The CDR3 nucleotides read TGTGCCAGCAGCCCCCCGCTTCATACAGGGGGATCGGAAGCTTTCTTT.

The CDR3 DNA reads as TGTGCCAGCAGCTTAGTGGTGGGCCAGGGGGCGACTCCAGCTTTCTTT. This codes for CASSLVVGQGATPAFF. The genes are TRBV7-2 and TRBJ1-1, with TRBD1 matching 8 bases. Germline V gene sequence: CDR1 SGHTA, CDR2 FQGNSA. The CDR3 consists of 16 residues. Unmatched junction bases numbered 14, after V lost 1 base and J lost 10 bases. The variable domain in full, with the rest retrieved from reference TRBV7-2 and TRBJ1-1, is GAGVSQSPSNKVTEKGKDVELRCDPISGHTALYWYRQSLGQGLEFLIYFQGNSAPDKSGLPSDRFSAERTGGSVSTLTIQRTQQEDSAVYLCASSLVVGQGATPAFFGQGTRLTVV.

This clonotype was recorded a few times. This chain connects TRBV20-1 to TRBJ2-7; D may correspond to TRBD1 or TRBD2 (5 bases each). The CDR3 sequence is 13 residues long. Germline V gene data show CDR1 as DFQATT and CDR2 as SNEGSKA (reference sequence). Trimming cost V 1 base and J 3 bases, with 10 bases left between them. The CDR3 DNA follows: TGCAGTGCTAGAGGCCCTGGGGGCTACGAGCAGTACTTC. Translated, it gives CSARGPGGYEQYF.

The chain has TRBV20-1 and TRBJ1-2, with D uncertain. The CDR3 sequence is 15 residues long. Germline assignment: CDR1 DFQATT and CDR2 SNEGSKA (reference sequence). V gave up 0 bases and J gave up 0 bases, with 11 bases separating them. The CDR3 region is CSARDPKDPNYGYTF. CDR3 in DNA: TGCAGTGCTAGAGATCCGAAAGATCCTAACTATGGCTACACCTTC.

The rearrangement joins TRBV7-3 to TRBJ1-1; 8 bases are shared with TRBD1. V shed 4 bases, J shed 0 bases, and the junction held 1 base outside the gene matches. The CDR3 spans 14 residues. Germline V gives CDR1 SGHTA, CDR2 FQGTGA. CDR3 amino acids: CASSYRGMNTEAFF. CDR3 in DNA: TGTGCCAGCAGCTACAGGGGGATGAACACTGAAGCTTTCTTT.

The chain is built from TRBV11-3 and TRBJ2-1; D not resolved. Germline CDR1 and CDR2: SGHNT and YENEEA. V lost 2 bases to trimming and J lost 9 bases, with 11 bases between them. CDR3 size: 13 residues. Here the CDR3 reads CASSLPAMAEQFF. The CDR3 bases are TGTGCCAGCAGCTTACCGGCGATGGCTGAGCAGTTCTTC.

As concerns this clonotype: Germline is not matched at one junction end, which may reflect a read error. V and J are TRBV7-6 and TRBJ1-1, with D perhaps TRBD1 (5 bases). This CDR3 is built from 13 residues. In germline, CDR1 is SGHVS, CDR2 FNYEAQ. The CDR3 here is CASSLTRDTEAFF. In nucleotides, the CDR3 is TGTGCTAGCAGCTTAACCAGGGACACTGAAGCTTTCTTT.

The chain carries TRBV7-2 and TRBJ2-7, with D unresolved. The V and J ends lost 1 base and 4 bases respectively, with 5 bases between them. This CDR3 contains 12 residues. Germline CDR1 and CDR2: SGHTA and FQGNSA. The CDR3 spells CASSLGAYEQYF. The CDR3 coding sequence is TGTGCCAGCAGCTTAGGAGCTTACGAGCAGTACTTC.

The chain is built from TRBV7-9 and TRBJ1-1; possible D gene TRBD1, 6 bases. V lost 3 bases and J lost 1, with 9 bases in between. Germline lookup yields CDR1 SEHNR and CDR2 FQNEAQ (reference sequence). CDR3 length: 14 residues. DNA of the CDR3: TGTGCCAGCAGCTTCCGAGGGGGGAACACTGAAGCTTTCTTT. This sequence encodes CASSFRGGNTEAFF.

The chain recombines TRBV12-3 or TRBV12-4 with TRBJ2-5; 9 nucleotides match TRBD1. The CDR3 is 13 residues long. The junction had 1 base not matched to a gene; V was cut back by 7 bases and J by 1 base. The CDR3 DNA follows: TGTGCCAGCAAACAGGGGGCCCAAGAGACCCAGTACTTC. Protein product: CASKQGAQETQYF.

The chain has TRBV5-4 and TRBJ2-7; D perhaps matches TRBD1 (5 bases). V was cut by 3 bases and J by 6 bases, with 13 bases left in between. In germline, CDR1 is SGHNT, CDR2 YYREEE (reference sequence). The CDR3 runs 13 residues. The CDR3 DNA reads TGTGCCAGCAGCTCATTCGGACAAGCCGAGCAGTACTTC. This gives the protein CASSSFGQAEQYF.

The chain has TRBV19 and TRBJ1-1; D is ambiguous. Trimming shortened V by 4 bases and J by 3 bases, and 6 bases separated the two germline ends. Germline V gene sequence: CDR1 LNHDA, CDR2 SQIVND (reference sequence). The CDR3 sequence is 12 residues long. The CDR3 coding sequence is TGTGCCAGTAGTACCGGGGACACTGAAGCTTTCTTT. Protein product: CASSTGDTEAFF.

The chain carries TRBV7-8 and TRBJ2-2; D is unclear. The CDR3 length is 11 residues. V was cut by 7 bases and J by 5 bases, with 5 bases left in between. Germline CDR1 reads SGHVS; CDR2 reads FQNEAQ. DNA of the CDR3: TGTGCCAGCACCTCAACCGGGGAGCTGTTTTTT. The encoded protein is CASTSTGELFF. The entire variable domain, with the rest obtained from reference TRBV7-8 and TRBJ2-2, is as follows: GAGVSQSPRYKVAKRGQDVALRCDPISGHVSLFWYQQALGQGPEFLTYFQNEAQLDKSGLPSDRFFAERPEGSVSTLKIQRTQQEDSAVYLCASTSTGELFFGEGSRLTVL.

This clonotype came up a few times. The junction departs from the called germline gene at one end, perhaps through a read error. The chain is built from TRBV7-7 and TRBJ1-1; D is uncertain. This CDR3 comprises 13 residues. Germline V lookup: CDR1 SSHAT, CDR2 FNYEAQ (reference sequence). CDR3 residues: CASSLGPASEAFF. CDR3 in DNA: TGTGCTAGCAGCTTGGGCCCTGCGAGTGAAGCTTTCTTT.

The V gene is TRBV6-5, the J gene TRBJ1-1; no clear D. V gave up 0 bases and J gave up 6 bases, with 5 bases separating them. The CDR3 is 12 amino acids. Germline assignment: CDR1 MNHEY and CDR2 SVGAGI. This CDR3 reads CASSYSGAEAFF. Written as DNA, the CDR3 is TGTGCCAGCAGTTACTCTGGGGCTGAAGCTTTCTTT.

The table lists this clonotype with a count of one. The V call is TRBV20-1, the J call TRBJ2-3; 7 bases align to TRBD2. Losses at the gene ends were 1 base for V and 5 bases for J; bases not matched to a gene: 24. Germline values: CDR1 DFQATT, CDR2 SNEGSKA (reference sequence). This CDR3 comprises 20 residues. This CDR3 reads CSARAVPGTRRGGRVDTQYF. The CDR3 region has the DNA TGCAGTGCTAGAGCTGTACCGGGAACGAGGCGGGGAGGGCGTGTAGATACGCAGTATTTT.

This rearrangement joins TRBV12-3 or TRBV12-4 to TRBJ1-2; D ambiguous. Trimming pared 2 bases from V and 2 bases from J, leaving 0 bases between. This CDR3 is built from 11 residues. The CDR3 bases are TGTGCCAGCAGTTTAAACTATGGCTACACCTTC. This codes for CASSLNYGYTF.

This chain links TRBV2 with TRBJ2-1, with no clear D. V was pared by 4 bases and J by 3 bases, with 7 bases between. CDR3 length: 13 amino acids. Per the germline V gene, CDR1 is SNHLY and CDR2 is FYNNEI. The CDR3 loop reads CASSVDIYNEQFF. CDR3 DNA sequence: TGTGCCAGCAGTGTGGATATCTACAATGAGCAGTTCTTC.

V gene TRBV20-1 combines with J gene TRBJ1-2, with D unresolved. The V and J ends lost 3 bases and 4 bases respectively, with 9 bases between them. Germline CDR1 and CDR2: DFQATT and SNEGSKA (reference sequence). This CDR3 spans 12 amino acids. This CDR3 reads CSASWGAYGYTF. The DNA for the CDR3 is TGCAGTGCTAGCTGGGGAGCCTATGGCTACACCTTC.